Here is one T cell receptor (beta chain) with its context. V trimming: 4 bases; J trimming: 1 base; junction bases outside the gene matches: 9. Germline assignment: CDR1 SGHNT and CDR2 YYREEE (reference sequence). There are 17 residues in the CDR3. 13 Jbeta primers and 60 Vbeta primers were used for the PCR. The assay was immunoSEQ multiplex PCR, and TCRdb's table has in-frame clones only and misses some. This sample's table reports over 150,000 clones. The data stem from a study of cytomegalovirus exposure and HLA in healthy donors. Study summary: Around 77 million unique TCRs from HLA-typed donors made up an early data release.

Sequenced sample: PBMCs. The chain carries TRBV5-4 and TRBJ2-2, with 8 bases identical to TRBD1. This receptor was taken from a boy younger than 18 in good health and CMV-seronegative. CDR3 DNA sequence: TGTGCCAGCAGCCTTCTCCAGGGGGCGCTGAACACCGGGGAGCTGTTTTTT. Translated, it gives CASSLLQGALNTGELFF.